Sequencing of this TCR beta chain was carried out in a study of regulatory T cells in long-lasting Graves disease. iRepertoire HTBI primers and Arm-PCR of CDR3 regions built TCR beta libraries. From the multiplex PCR reads, TCRdb called clonotypes with MiXCR, one entry per CDR3 protein. The table has 400,000 to 500,000 distinct CDR3 sequences, 11% to 15% seen once. Time point reported: newly diagnosed GD, antithyroid drugs for less than 3 months. From PBMCs, RNA was extracted and then used to make the TCR library. This clonotype has more than one count but fewer than ten. Separately, the same data were catalogued under a study of T cells in Graves' hyperthyroidism and ophthalmopathy.

The sample here was peripheral blood mononuclear cells (PBMCs), taken at new diagnosis, from a patient treated with antithyroid drugs. The sequence derives from a woman aged 50 to 65 with Graves disease.

DNA of the CDR3: TGTGCCAGCAGACCAGCGGGAGAGTCAGATACGCAGTATTTT. Protein product: CASRPAGESDTQYF. The chain employs TRBV5-8 and TRBJ2-3; 8 nucleotides align to TRBD2. CDR1 is SGHTS, CDR2 YDEGEE, per germline. The CDR3 is 14 amino acids. With V trimmed by 5 bases and J by 4 bases, 6 bases remained unmatched. The full variable domain, in which reference TRBV5-8 and TRBJ2-3 provide the parts outside the CDR3, is EAGVTQSPTHLIKTRGQQATLRCSPISGHTSVYWYQQALGLGLQFLLWYDEGEERNRGNFPPRFSGRQFPNYSSELNVNALELEDSALYLCASRPAGESDTQYFGPGTRLTVL.